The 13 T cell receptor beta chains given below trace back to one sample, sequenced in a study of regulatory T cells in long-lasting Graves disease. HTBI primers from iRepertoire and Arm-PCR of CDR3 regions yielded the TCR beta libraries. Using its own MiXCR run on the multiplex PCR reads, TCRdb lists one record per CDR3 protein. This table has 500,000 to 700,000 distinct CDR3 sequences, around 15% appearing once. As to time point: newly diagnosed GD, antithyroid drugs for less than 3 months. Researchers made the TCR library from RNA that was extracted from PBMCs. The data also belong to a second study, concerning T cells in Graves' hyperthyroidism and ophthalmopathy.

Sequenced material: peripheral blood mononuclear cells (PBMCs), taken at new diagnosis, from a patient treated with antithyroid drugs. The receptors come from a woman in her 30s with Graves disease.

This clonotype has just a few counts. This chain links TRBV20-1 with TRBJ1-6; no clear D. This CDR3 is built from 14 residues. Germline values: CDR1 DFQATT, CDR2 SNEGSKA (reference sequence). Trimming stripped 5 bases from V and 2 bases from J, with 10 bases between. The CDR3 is CSAGGGPYNSPLHF. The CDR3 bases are TGCAGTGCTGGAGGAGGACCCTATAATTCACCCCTCCACTTT.

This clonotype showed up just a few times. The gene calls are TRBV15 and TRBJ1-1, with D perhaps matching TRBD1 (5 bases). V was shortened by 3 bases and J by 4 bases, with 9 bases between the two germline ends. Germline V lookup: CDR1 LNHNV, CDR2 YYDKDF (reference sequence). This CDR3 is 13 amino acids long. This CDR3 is CATSSGGSTEAFF. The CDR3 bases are TGTGCCACCAGCAGTGGGGGGAGCACTGAAGCTTTCTTT. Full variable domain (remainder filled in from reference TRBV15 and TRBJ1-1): DAMVIQNPRYQVTQFGKPVTLSCSQTLNHNVMYWYQQKSSQAPKLLFHYYDKDFNNEADTPDNFQSRRPNTSFCFLDIRSPGLGDTAMYLCATSSGGSTEAFFGQGTRLTVV.

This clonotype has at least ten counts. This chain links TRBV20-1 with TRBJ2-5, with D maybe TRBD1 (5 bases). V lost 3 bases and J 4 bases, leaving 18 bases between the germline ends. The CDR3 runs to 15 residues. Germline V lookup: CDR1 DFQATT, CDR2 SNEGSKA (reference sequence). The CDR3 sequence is CSARPGNSVGETQYF. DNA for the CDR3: TGCAGTGCTAGGCCAGGGAATAGTGTAGGAGAGACCCAGTACTTC.

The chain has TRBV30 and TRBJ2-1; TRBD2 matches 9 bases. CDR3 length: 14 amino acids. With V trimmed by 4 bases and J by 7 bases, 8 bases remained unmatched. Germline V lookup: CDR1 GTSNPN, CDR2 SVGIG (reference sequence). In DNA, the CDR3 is TGTGCCTGGAACGAGGCGGGAGGGCCGAATGAGCAGTTCTTC. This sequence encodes CAWNEAGGPNEQFF.

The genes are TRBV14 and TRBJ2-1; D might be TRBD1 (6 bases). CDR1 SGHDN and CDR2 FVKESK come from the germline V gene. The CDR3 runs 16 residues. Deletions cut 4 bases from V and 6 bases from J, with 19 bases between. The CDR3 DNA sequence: TGTGCCAGCAGCCTCTGGGGGCAGGGGTCAGCCAATGAGCAGTTCTTC. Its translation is CASSLWGQGSANEQFF.

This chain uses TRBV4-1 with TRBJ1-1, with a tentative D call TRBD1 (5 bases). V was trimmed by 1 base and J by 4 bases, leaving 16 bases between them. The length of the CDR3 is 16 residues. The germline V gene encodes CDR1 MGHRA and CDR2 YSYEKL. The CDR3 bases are TGCGCCAGCAGCCAAGTGTCATGGGGCGCGAGCACTGAAGCTTTCTTT. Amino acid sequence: CASSQVSWGASTEAFF.

The CDR3 reads CSLRTSGRVGEQFF. Here the CDR3 DNA reads TGCAGCCTCAGGACTAGCGGGAGAGTCGGTGAGCAGTTCTTC. The chain is built from TRBV29-1 and TRBJ2-1; 13 bases line up with TRBD2. V was pared by 8 bases and J by 9 bases, with 10 bases of the junction left unmatched. The CDR3 runs to 14 residues. CDR1 and CDR2 from the germline V gene are SQVTM and ANQGSEA.

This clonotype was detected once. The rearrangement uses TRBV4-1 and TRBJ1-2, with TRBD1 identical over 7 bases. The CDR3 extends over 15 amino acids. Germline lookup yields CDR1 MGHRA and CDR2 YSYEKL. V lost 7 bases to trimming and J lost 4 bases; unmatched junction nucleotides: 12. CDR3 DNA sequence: TGCGCCAGCACCGCCTCACAGGGGTCCCTCTATGGCTACACCTTC. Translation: CASTASQGSLYGYTF.

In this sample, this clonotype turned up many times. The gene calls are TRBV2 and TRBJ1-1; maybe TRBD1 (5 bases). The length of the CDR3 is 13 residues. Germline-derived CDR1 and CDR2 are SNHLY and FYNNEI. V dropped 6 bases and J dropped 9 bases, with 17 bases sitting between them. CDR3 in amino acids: CASRLQASPQAFF. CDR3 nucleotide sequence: TGTGCCAGCAGACTACAGGCTAGCCCACAAGCTTTCTTT.

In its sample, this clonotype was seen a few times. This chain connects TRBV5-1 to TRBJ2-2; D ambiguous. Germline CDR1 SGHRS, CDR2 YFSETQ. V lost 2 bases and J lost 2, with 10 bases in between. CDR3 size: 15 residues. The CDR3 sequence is CASSFDGPNTGELFF. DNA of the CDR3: TGCGCCAGCAGCTTCGACGGACCTAACACCGGGGAGCTGTTTTTT.

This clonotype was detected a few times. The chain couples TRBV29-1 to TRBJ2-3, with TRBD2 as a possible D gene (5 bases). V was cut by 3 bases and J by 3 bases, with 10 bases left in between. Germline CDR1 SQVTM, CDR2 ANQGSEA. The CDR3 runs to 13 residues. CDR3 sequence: CSVDREFTDTQYF. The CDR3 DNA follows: TGCAGCGTTGATAGGGAGTTTACAGATACGCAGTATTTT.

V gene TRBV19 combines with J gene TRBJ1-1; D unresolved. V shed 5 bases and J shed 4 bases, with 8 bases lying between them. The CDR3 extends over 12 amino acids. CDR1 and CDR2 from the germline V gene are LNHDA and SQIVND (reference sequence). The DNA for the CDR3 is TGTGCCAGTAGTTCCCGGTTCACTGAAGCTTTCTTT. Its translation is CASSSRFTEAFF.

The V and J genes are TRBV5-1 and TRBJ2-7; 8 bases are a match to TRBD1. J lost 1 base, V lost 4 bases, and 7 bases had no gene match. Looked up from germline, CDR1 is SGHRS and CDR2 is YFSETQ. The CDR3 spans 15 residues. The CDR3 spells CASSIGTGRSYEQYF. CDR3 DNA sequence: TGCGCCAGCAGCATAGGGACAGGCCGATCCTACGAGCAGTACTTC.